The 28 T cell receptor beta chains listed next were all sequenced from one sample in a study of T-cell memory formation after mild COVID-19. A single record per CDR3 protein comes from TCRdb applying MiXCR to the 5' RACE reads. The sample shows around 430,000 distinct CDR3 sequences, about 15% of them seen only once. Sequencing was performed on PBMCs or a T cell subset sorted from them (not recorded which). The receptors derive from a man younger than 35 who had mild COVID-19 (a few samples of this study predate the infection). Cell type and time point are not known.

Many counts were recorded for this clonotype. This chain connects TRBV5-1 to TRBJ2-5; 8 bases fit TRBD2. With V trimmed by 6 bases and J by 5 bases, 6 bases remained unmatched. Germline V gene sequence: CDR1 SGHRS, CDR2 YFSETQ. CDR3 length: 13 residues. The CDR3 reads CASIPSGSETQYF. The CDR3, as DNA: TGCGCCAGCATTCCTAGCGGGTCGGAGACCCAGTACTTC.

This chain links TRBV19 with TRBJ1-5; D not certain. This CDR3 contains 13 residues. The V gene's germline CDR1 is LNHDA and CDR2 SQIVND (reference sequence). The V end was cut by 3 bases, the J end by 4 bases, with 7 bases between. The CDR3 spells CASSIEGNQPQHF. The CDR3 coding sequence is TGTGCCAGTAGTATTGAAGGGAATCAGCCCCAGCATTTT.

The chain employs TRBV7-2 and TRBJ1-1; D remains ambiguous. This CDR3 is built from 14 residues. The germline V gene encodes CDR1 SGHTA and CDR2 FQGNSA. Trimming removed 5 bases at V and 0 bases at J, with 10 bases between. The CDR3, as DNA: TGTGCCAGCAGCCCCGCAGCTATGAACACTGAAGCTTTCTTT. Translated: CASSPAAMNTEAFF.

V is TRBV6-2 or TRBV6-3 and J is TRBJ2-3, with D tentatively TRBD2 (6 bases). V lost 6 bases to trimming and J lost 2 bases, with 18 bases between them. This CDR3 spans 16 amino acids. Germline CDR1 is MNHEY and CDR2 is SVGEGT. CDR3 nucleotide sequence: TGTGCCAGCAGGGGGTCGTGGACTACCGACACAGATACGCAGTATTTT. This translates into CASRGSWTTDTDTQYF.

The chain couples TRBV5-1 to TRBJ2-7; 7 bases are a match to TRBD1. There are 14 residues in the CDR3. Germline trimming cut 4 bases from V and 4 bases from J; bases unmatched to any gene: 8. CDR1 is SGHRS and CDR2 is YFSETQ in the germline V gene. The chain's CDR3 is CASSKIGGGYEQYV. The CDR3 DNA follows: TGCGCCAGCAGCAAGATAGGGGGCGGTTACGAGCAGTACGTC.

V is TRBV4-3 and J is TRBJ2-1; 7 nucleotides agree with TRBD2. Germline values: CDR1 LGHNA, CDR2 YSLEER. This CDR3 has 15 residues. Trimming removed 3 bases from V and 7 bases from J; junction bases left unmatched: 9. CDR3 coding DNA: TGCGCCAGCAGCCAGGGGGGAGGGATTGAGAATGAGCAGTTCTTC. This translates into CASSQGGGIENEQFF.

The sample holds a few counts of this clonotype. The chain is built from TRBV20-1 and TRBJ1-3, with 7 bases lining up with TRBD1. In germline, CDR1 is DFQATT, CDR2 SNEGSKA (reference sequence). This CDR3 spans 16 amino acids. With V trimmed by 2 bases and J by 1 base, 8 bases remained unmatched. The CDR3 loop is CSARFKDRVSGNTIYF. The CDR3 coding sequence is TGCAGTGCTAGATTCAAAGACAGGGTTTCTGGAAACACCATATATTTT.

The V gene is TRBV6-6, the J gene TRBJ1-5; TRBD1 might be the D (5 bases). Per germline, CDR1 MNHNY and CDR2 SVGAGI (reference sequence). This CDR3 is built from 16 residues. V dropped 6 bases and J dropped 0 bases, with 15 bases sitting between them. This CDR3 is CASSLTGPNSNQPQHF. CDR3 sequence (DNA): TGTGCCAGCAGCCTCACAGGACCTAATAGCAATCAGCCCCAGCATTTT.

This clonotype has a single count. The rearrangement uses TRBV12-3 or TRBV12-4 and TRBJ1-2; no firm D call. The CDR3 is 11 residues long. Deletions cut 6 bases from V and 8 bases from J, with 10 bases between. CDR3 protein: CASRTRGGYTF. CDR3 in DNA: TGTGCCAGCAGAACACGCGGCGGCTACACCTTC.

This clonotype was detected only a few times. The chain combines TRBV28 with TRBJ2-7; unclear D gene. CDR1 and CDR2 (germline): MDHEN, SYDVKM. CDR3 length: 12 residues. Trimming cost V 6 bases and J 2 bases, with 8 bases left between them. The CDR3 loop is CASSRSTYEQYV. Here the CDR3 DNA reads TGTGCCAGCAGCAGATCTACCTACGAGCAGTACGTC.

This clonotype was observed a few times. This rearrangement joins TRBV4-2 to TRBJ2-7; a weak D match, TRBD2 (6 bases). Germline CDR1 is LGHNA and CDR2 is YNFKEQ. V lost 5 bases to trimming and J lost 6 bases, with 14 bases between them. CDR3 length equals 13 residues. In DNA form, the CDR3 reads TGTGCCAGCAGCGGAGGAGGGTATAGCGAGCAGTACTTC. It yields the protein CASSGGGYSEQYF.

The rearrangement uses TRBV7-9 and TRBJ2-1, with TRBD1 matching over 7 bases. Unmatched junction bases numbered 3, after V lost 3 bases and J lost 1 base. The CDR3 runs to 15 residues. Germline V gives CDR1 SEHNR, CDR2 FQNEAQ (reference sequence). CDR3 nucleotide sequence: TGTGCCAGCAGCTTTGTGACAGGGTCCTACAATGAGCAGTTCTTC. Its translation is CASSFVTGSYNEQFF.

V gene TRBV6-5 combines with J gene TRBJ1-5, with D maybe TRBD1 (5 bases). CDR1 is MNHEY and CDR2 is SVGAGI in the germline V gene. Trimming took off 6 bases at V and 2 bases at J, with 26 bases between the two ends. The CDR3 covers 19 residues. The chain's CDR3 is CASSPLRGVRIGGNQPQHF. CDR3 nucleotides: TGTGCCAGCAGCCCCTTGAGAGGGGTACGAATTGGAGGCAATCAGCCCCAGCATTTT.

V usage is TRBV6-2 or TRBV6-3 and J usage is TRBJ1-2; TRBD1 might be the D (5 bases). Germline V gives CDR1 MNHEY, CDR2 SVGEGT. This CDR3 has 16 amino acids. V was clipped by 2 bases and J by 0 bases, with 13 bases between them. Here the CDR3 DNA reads TGTGCCAGCAGTTACACCGACAGCCGGACTAACTATGGCTACACCTTC. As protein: CASSYTDSRTNYGYTF.

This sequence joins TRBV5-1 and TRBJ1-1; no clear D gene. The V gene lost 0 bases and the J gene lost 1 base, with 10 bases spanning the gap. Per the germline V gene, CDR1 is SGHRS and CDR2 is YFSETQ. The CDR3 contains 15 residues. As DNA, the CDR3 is TGCGCCAGCAGCTTGGTCCCTGGCAGGAACACTGAAGCTTTCTTT. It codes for CASSLVPGRNTEAFF.

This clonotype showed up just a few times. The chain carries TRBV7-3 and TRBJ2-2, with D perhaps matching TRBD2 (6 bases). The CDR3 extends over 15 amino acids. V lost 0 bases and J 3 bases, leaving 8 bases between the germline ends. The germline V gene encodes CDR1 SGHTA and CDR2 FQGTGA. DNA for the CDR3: TGTGCCAGCAGCTTAACTAGCGGATACACCGGGGAGCTGTTTTTT. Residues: CASSLTSGYTGELFF. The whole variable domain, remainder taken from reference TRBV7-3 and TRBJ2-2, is GAGVSQTPSNKVTEKGKYVELRCDPISGHTALYWYRQSLGQGPEFLIYFQGTGAADDSGLPNDRFFAVRPEGSVSTLKIQRTERGDSAVYLCASSLTSGYTGELFFGEGSRLTVL.

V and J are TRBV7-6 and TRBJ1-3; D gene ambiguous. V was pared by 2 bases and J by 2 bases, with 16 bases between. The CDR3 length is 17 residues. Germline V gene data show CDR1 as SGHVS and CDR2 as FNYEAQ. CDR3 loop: CASSLTSGSHPGNTIYF. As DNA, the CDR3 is TGTGCCAGCAGCTTAACGTCGGGCTCTCATCCTGGAAACACCATATATTTT.

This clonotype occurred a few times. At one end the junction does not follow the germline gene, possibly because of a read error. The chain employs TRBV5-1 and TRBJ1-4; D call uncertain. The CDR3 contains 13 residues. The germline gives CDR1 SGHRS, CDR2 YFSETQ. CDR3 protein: CASSLAGGELRLF. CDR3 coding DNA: TGCGCCAGCAGCTTGGCCGGTGGAGAACTCCGGCTTTTT. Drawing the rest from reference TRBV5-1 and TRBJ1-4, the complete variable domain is KAGVTQTPRYLIKTRGQQVTLSCSPISGHRSVSWYQQTPGQGLQFLFEYFSETQRNKGNFPGRFSGRQFSNSRSEMNVSTLELGDSALYLCASSLAGGELRLFGSGTQLSVL.

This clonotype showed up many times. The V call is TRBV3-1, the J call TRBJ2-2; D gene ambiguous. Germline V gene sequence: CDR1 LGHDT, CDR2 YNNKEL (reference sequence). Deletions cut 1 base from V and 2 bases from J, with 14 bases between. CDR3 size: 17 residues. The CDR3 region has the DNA TGTGCCAGCAGCCAAGCCCTAGGTCGGGTAAACACCGGGGAGCTGTTTTTT. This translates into CASSQALGRVNTGELFF.

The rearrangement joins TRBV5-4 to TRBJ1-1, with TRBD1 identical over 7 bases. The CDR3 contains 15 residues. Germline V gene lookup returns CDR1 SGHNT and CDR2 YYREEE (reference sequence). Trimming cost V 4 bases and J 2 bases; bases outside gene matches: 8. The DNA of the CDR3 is TGTGCCAGCAGCGCGGCCCACAGGGGCAACACTGAAGCTTTCTTT. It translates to CASSAAHRGNTEAFF.

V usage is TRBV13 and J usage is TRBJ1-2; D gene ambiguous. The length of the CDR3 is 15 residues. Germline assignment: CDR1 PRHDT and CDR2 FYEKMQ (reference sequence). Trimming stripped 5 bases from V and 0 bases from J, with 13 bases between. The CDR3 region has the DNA TGTGCCAGCAGCCCCGCCGGGATGTCTAACTATGGCTACACCTTC. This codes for CASSPAGMSNYGYTF.

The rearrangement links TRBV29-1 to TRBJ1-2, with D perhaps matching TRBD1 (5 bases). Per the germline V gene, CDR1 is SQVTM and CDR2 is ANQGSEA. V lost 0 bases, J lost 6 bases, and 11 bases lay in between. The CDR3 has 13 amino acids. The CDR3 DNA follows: TGCAGCGTTGAAGATCAGGGAGAGGATGGCTACACCTTC. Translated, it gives CSVEDQGEDGYTF.

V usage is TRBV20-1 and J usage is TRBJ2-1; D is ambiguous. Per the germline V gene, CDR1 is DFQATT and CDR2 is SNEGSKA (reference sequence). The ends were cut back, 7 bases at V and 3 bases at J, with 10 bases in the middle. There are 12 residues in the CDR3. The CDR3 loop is CSVSSIYNEQFF. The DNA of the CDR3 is TGCAGTGTTTCGTCCATCTACAATGAGCAGTTCTTC.

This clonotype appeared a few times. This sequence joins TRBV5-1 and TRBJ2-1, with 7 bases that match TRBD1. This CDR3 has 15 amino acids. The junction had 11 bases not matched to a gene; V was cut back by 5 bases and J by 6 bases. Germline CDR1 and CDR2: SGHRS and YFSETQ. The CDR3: CASSRGQATFNEQFF. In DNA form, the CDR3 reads TGCGCCAGCAGTCGTGGACAGGCCACCTTCAATGAGCAGTTCTTC.

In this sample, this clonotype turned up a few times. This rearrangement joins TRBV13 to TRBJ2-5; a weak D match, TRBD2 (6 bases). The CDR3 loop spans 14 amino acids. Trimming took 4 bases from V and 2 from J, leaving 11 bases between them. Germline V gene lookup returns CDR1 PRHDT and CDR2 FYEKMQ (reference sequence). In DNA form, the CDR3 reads TGTGCCAGCAGCTCCCTAGCGTATCAAGAGACCCAGTACTTC. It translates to CASSSLAYQETQYF.

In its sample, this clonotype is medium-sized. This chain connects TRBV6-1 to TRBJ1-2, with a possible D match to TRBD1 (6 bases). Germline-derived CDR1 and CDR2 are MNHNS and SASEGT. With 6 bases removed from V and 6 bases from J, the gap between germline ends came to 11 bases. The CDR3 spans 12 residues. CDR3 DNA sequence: TGTGCCAGCAGAGAGGGGGGACATGGCTACACCTTC. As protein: CASREGGHGYTF.

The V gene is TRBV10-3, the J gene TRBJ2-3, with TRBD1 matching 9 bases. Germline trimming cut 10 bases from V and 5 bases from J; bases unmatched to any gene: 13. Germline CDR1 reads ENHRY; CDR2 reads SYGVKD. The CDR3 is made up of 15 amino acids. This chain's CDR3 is CASRPGQGWGDTQYF. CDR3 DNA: TGTGCCAGCCGCCCGGGACAGGGATGGGGAGATACGCAGTATTTT.

CDR3 protein: CASGLTPGQGGYEQYF. CDR3 bases: TGTGCTAGTGGTTTGACTCCGGGACAGGGCGGCTACGAGCAGTACTTC. This chain links TRBV12-5 with TRBJ2-7; 9 positions match TRBD1. This CDR3 region has 16 residues. The junction had 8 bases not matched to a gene; V was cut back by 2 bases and J by 3 bases. Germline V gene sequence: CDR1 LGHNT, CDR2 FRNRAP.